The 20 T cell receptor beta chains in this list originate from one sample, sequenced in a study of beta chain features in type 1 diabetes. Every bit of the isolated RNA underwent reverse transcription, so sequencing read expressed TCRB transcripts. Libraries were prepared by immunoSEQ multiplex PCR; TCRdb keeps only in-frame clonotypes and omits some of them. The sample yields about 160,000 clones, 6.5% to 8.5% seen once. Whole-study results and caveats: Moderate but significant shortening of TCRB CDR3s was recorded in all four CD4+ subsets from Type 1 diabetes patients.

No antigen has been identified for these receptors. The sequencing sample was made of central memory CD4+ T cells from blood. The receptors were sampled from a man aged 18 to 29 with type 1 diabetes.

The chain's CDR3 is CAIGGLGEAFF. The CDR3 DNA sequence: TGTGCCATCGGGGGGTTGGGTGAAGCTTTCTTT. The chain recombines TRBV28 with TRBJ1-1; D may be TRBD1 (5 bases). Germline-derived CDR1 and CDR2 are MDHEN and SYDVKM. V was trimmed by 10 bases and J by 7 bases, leaving 13 bases between them. The CDR3 is 11 amino acids.

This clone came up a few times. The CDR3 DNA sequence: TGTGCCAGCAGTTTCATAGCGGGAGAGCAGTTCTTC. Its protein product is CASSFIAGEQFF. The rearrangement uses TRBV2 and TRBJ2-1; 8 positions match TRBD2. CDR3 length equals 12 residues. Germline CDR1 SNHLY, CDR2 FYNNEI. V trimming: 5 bases; J trimming: 10 bases; junction bases outside the gene matches: 4.

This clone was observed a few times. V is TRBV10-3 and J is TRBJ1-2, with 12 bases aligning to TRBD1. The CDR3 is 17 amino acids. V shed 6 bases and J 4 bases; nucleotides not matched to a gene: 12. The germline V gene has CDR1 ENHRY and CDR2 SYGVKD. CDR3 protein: CAISPGGTGGLGYGYTF. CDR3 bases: TGTGCCATCAGCCCAGGGGGGACAGGGGGCCTTGGCTATGGCTACACCTTC.

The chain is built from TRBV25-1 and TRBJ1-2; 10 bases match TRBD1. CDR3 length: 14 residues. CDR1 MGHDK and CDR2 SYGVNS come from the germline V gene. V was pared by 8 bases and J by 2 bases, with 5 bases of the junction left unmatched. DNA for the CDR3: TGTGCCAGCCAAAGACAGGGGGCAAACTATGGCTACACCTTC. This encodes CASQRQGANYGYTF.

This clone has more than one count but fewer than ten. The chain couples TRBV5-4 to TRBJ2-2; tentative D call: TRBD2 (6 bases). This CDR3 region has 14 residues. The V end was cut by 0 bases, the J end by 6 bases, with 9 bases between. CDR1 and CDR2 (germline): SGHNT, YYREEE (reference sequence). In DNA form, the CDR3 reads TGTGCCAGCAGCTTGGCCGGGAGACCCGGGGAGCTGTTTTTT. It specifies CASSLAGRPGELFF.

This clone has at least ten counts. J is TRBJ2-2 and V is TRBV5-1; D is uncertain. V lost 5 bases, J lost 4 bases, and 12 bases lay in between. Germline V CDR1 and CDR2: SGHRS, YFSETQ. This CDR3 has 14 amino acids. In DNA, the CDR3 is TGCGCCAGCAGGAGCTTCTATTCCACCGGGGAGCTGTTTTTT. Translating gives CASRSFYSTGELFF.

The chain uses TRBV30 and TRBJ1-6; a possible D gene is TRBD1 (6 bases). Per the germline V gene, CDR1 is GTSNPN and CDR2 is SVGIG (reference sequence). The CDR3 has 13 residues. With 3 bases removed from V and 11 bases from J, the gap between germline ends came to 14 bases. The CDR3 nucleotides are TGTGCCTGGAGCACCTCAGGGGTCCCACCCCTCCACTTT. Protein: CAWSTSGVPPLHF. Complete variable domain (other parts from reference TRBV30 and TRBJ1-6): SQTIHQWPATLVQPVGSPLSLECTVEGTSNPNLYWYRQAAGRGLQLLFYSVGIGQISSEVPQNLSASRPQDRQFILSSKKLLLSDSGFYLCAWSTSGVPPLHFGNGTRLTVT.

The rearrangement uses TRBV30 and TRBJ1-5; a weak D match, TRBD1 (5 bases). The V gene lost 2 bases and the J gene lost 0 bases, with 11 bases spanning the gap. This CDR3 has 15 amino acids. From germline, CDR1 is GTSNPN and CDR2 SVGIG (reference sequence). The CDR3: CAWSKAGNSNQPQHF. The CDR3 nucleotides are TGTGCCTGGAGTAAGGCAGGGAATAGCAATCAGCCCCAGCATTTT.

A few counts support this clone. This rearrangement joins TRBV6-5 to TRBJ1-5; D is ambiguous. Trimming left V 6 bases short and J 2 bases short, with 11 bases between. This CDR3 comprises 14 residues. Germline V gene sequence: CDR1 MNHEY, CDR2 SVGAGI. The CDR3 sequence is CASSPFGGNQPQHF. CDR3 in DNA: TGTGCCAGCAGCCCCTTCGGAGGCAATCAGCCCCAGCATTTT.

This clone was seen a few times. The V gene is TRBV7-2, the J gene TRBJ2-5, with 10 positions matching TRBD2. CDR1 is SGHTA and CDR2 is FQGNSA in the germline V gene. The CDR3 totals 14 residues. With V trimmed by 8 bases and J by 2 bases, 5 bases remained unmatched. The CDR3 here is CASRLAGAQETQYF. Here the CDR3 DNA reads TGTGCCAGCCGTCTAGCGGGGGCACAAGAGACCCAGTACTTC.

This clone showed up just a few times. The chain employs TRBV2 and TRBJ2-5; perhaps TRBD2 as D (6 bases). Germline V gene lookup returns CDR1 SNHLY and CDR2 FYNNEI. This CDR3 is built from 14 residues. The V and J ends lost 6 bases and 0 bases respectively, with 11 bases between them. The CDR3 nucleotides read TGTGCCAGCAGCCGGGACTTGAACCAAGAGACCCAGTACTTC. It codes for CASSRDLNQETQYF.

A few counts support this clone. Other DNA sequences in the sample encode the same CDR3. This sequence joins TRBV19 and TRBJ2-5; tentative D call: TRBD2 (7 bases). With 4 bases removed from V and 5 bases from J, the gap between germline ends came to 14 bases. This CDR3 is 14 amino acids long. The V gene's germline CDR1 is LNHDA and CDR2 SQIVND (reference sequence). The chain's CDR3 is CASSRGAGVETQYF. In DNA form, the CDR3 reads TGTGCCAGTAGTAGGGGGGCGGGAGTGGAGACCCAGTACTTC.

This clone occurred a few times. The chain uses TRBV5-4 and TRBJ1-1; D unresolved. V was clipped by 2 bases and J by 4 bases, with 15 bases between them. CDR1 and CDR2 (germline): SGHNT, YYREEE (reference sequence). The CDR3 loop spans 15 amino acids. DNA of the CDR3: TGTGCCAGCAGCTTCAAACTGAGGAGGTTCACTGAAGCTTTCTTT. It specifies CASSFKLRRFTEAFF.

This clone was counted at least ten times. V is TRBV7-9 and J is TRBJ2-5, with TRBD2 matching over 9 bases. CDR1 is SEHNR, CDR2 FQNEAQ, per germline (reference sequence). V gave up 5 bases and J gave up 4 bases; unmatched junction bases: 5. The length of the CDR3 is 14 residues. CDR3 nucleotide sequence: TGTGCCAGCAGCAGCGGGGGGATCTCAGAGACCCAGTACTTC. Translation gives CASSSGGISETQYF.

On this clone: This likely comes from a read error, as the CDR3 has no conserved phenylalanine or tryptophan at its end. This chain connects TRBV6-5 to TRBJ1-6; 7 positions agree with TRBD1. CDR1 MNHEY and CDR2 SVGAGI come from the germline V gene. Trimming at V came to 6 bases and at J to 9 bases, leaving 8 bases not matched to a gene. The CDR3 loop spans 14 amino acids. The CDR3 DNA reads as TGTGCCAGCAGCCGACAGGGCCCGGGTTCACCCCTCCACCTT. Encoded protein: CASSRQGPGSPLHL.

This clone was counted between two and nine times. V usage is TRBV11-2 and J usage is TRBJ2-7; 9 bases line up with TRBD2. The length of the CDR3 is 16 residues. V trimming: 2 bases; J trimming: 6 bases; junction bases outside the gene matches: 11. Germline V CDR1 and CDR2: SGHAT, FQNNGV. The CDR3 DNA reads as TGTGCCAGCAGCTTACCCCATGCGGGGGGGCTTCGCGAGCAGTACTTC. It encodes CASSLPHAGGLREQYF. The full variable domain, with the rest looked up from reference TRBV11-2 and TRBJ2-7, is EAGVAQSPRYKIIEKRQSVAFWCNPISGHATLYWYQQILGQGPKLLIQFQNNGVVDDSQLPKDRFSAERLKGVDSTLKIQPAKLEDSAVYLCASSLPHAGGLREQYFGPGTRLTVT.

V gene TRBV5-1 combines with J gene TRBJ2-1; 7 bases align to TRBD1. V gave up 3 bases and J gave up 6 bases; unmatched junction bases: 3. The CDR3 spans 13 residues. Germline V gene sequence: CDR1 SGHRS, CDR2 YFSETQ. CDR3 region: CASSSGQTNEQFF. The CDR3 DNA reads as TGCGCCAGCAGCTCGGGACAGACCAATGAGCAGTTCTTC.

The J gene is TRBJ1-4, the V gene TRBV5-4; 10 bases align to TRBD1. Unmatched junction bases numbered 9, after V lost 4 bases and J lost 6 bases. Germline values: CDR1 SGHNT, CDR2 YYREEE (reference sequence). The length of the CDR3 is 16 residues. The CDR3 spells CASSIDGQGGYEKLFF. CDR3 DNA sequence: TGTGCCAGCAGCATCGACGGACAGGGGGGTTATGAAAAACTGTTTTTT.

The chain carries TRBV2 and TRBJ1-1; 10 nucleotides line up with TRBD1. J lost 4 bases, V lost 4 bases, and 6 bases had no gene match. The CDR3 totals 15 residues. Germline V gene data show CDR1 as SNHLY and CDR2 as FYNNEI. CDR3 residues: CASSVTGTGATEAFF. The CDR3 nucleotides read TGTGCCAGCAGTGTCACGGGGACAGGGGCCACTGAAGCTTTCTTT.

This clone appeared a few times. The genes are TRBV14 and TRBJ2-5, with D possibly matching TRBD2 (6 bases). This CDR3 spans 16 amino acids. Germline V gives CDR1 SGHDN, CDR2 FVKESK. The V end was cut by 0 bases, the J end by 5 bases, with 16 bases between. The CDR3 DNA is TGTGCCAGCAGCCAAGATGGGCTAGCCGGAGGGGAGACCCAGTACTTC. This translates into CASSQDGLAGGETQYF.